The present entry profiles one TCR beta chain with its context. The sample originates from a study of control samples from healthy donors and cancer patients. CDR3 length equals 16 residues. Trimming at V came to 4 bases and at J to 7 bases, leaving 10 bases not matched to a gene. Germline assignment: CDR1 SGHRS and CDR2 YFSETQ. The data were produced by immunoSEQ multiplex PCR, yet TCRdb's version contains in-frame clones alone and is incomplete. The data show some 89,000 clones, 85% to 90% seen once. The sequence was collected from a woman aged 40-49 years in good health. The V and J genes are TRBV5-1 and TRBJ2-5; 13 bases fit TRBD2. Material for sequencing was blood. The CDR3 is CASSAQLAGGLGTQYF. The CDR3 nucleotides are TGCGCCAGCAGCGCCCAACTAGCGGGGGGGCTCGGGACCCAGTACTTC.